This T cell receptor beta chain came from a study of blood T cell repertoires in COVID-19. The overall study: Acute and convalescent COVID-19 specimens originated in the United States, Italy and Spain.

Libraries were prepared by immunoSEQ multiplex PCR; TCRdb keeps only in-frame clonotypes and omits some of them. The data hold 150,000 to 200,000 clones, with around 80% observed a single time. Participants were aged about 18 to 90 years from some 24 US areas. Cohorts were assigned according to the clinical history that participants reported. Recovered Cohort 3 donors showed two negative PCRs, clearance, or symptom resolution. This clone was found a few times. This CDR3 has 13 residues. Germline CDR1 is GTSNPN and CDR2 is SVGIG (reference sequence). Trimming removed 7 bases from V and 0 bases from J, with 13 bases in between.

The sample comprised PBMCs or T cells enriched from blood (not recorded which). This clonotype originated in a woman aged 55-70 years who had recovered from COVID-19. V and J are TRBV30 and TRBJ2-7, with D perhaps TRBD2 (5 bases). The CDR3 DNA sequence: TGTGCCTACGCCCCCCGGGACTCCTACGAGCAGTACTTC. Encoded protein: CAYAPRDSYEQYF.